One and the same sample provided the 15 T cell receptor beta chains below, sequenced in a study of monozygotic twins with inflammatory bowel disease. TCRdb re-analyzed the 5' RACE reads; it lists each CDR3 protein once, without DNA. Recorded here are some 150,000 distinct CDR3 sequences; the top ten clones represent 2.4%. The sequenced sample consisted of blood. All receptors come from a human donor with ulcerative colitis or Crohn's disease, or a healthy co-twin of an affected twin (not recorded which).

The gene calls are TRBV7-2 and TRBJ1-1; TCRdb gives TRBD1 as the D gene, but with no DNA this cannot be confirmed. Germline V CDR1 and CDR2: SGHTA, FQGNSA. The CDR3 loop spans 13 amino acids. The CDR3 here is CASSSTADAEAFF.

This rearrangement joins TRBV28 to TRBJ2-3; absent DNA, TCRdb's TRBD1 call cannot be checked. This CDR3 has 18 amino acids. CDR1 and CDR2 from the germline V gene are MDHEN and SYDVKM. The CDR3 is CASSSYPQDRPGTDTQYF. The whole variable domain, remainder taken from reference TRBV28 and TRBJ2-3, is DVKVTQSSRYLVKRTGEKVFLECVQDMDHENMFWYRQDPGLGLRLIYFSYDVKMKEKGDIPEGYSVSREKKERFSLILESASTNQTSMYLCASSSYPQDRPGTDTQYFGPGTRLTVL.

This chain uses TRBV3-1 with TRBJ1-2; TCRdb's D call of TRBD1 is untestable without DNA. The CDR3 covers 16 residues. Germline V CDR1 and CDR2: LGHDT, YNNKEL (reference sequence). This CDR3 is CASSQDRDRGPYGYTF.

V and J are TRBV2 and TRBJ2-5. In germline, CDR1 is SNHLY, CDR2 FYNNEI. The CDR3 is made up of 14 amino acids. The CDR3 is CASSILPWTETQYF. The full variable domain, its missing parts supplied by reference TRBV2 and TRBJ2-5, is EPEVTQTPSHQVTQMGQEVILRCVPISNHLYFYWYRQILGQKVEFLVSFYNNEISEKSEIFDDQFSVERPDGSNFTLKIRSTKLEDSAMYFCASSILPWTETQYFGPGTRLLVL.

The J gene is TRBJ1-1, the V gene TRBV24-1. Germline-derived CDR1 and CDR2 are KGHDR and SFDVKD. The CDR3 runs to 12 residues. CDR3 sequence: CATSVGGLEAFF.

The CDR3: CASQGASYNEQFF. The chain has TRBV24-1 and TRBJ2-1; the D call from TCRdb, TRBD1, cannot be confirmed without DNA. Germline lookup yields CDR1 KGHDR and CDR2 SFDVKD. The CDR3 is 13 amino acids.

The CDR3 sequence: CASSFGGGIDQPQHF. The chain combines TRBV5-1 with TRBJ1-5; the D call from TCRdb, TRBD1, cannot be confirmed without DNA. From germline, CDR1 is SGHRS and CDR2 YFSETQ. This CDR3 is 15 amino acids long.

The rearrangement uses TRBV7-8 and TRBJ2-2; TCRdb names TRBD1, which stays unverified in the absence of DNA. Germline V gives CDR1 SGHVS, CDR2 FQNEAQ. This CDR3 has 17 amino acids. CDR3 amino acids: CASSFPGDRGGTGELFF.

This CDR3 reads CASSLYGQPSSYEQYF. This chain uses TRBV7-2 with TRBJ2-7; TCRdb reports TRBD1, a call that lacks DNA to check it against. The germline gives CDR1 SGHTA, CDR2 FQGNSA. This CDR3 is built from 16 residues.

The CDR3 sequence: CASSLRPGTSHNNEQFF. The rearrangement links TRBV7-2 to TRBJ2-1; with no DNA, the TCRdb D assignment of TRBD2 cannot be verified. CDR1 and CDR2 from the germline V gene are SGHTA and FQGNSA. There are 17 residues in the CDR3.

CDR3 region: CASSSLQGPNTEAFF. J is TRBJ1-1 and V is TRBV5-6. CDR3 length: 15 residues. CDR1 and CDR2 (germline): SGHDT, YYEEEE.

V is TRBV28 and J is TRBJ2-1; without DNA, the TCRdb call of TRBD2 cannot be checked. CDR1 is MDHEN, CDR2 SYDVKM, per germline. The CDR3 loop spans 20 amino acids. The CDR3 region is CASSAIPGLAGPSSYNEQFF.

The chain has TRBV29-1 and TRBJ2-1; TCRdb designates TRBD1, a call that cannot be tested without DNA. This CDR3 is 11 amino acids long. Germline V gives CDR1 SQVTM, CDR2 ANQGSEA. The CDR3 is CSVVRGNEQFF.

The rearrangement joins TRBV5-1 to TRBJ2-5. The germline CDR1 and CDR2 sequences are SGHRS and YFSETQ. The CDR3 has 14 residues. CDR3 residues: CASSLVSGKETQYF.

The chain carries TRBV11-3 and TRBJ2-7; TCRdb returns TRBD1, unconfirmable since there is no DNA. This CDR3 region has 16 residues. The germline V gene encodes CDR1 SGHNT and CDR2 YENEEA. The CDR3 loop is CASSLGGDRGRWEQYF.